Listed below are T cell receptor beta chains from one sample, sequenced in a study of identical twins. TCRdb analysed the 5' RACE reads with MiXCR anew, one entry per CDR3 protein. The table has roughly 1,500,000 distinct CDR3 sequences, around 29% seen once. Sequences were obtained from cord blood. The receptors were gathered from a newborn girl in good health. Both conserved end residues are part of each CDR3. A D gene is named only where the DNA matches it firmly. Clone size, where shown, is once, few, many, or a class for clones that have expanded.

cdr3_nt cdr3_aa j_call clone_size d_call cdr3_length v_call
TGCAGTGCCCATGATCCCGCAAGCTCCTACAATGAGCAGTTCTTC CSAHDPASSYNEQFF TRBJ2-1 few . 15 TRBV20-1
TGTGCCAGCAGACCAAGGGACAGGCCAAAACGTGGGGAGACCCAGTACTTC CASRPRDRPKRGETQYF TRBJ2-5 . TRBD1 17 TRBV28
TGTGCCAGCAGCCCATTCACAGGGAAGGCCTACAATGAGCAGTTCTTC CASSPFTGKAYNEQFF TRBJ2-1 few . 16 TRBV28
TGCAGTGCTAGAGATACGCAGGGGGCTAACACCGGGGAGCTGTTTTTT CSARDTQGANTGELFF TRBJ2-2 . TRBD1 16 TRBV20-1
TGCAGCGTTGAACCGGGGAAGGGGGCCAAAAACATTCAGTACTTC CSVEPGKGAKNIQYF TRBJ2-4 few . 15 TRBV29-1
TGCGCCAGCGTTAAATGGGGGGACAATGAGCAGTTCTTC CASVKWGDNEQFF TRBJ2-1 . . 13 TRBV5-1
TGTGCCAGCAGCAGAACGGGGGACAGGCGCACTGAAGCTTTCTTT CASSRTGDRRTEAFF TRBJ1-1 . TRBD1 15 TRBV7-2
TGTGCCAGCAGCTTAGTAACAGGGGGACAGCCCCAGCATTTT CASSLVTGGQPQHF TRBJ1-5 few TRBD1 14 TRBV7-2
TGTGCCAGCAGTTTAGTTCGGGGGACCTATAATTCACCCCTCCACTTT CASSLVRGTYNSPLHF TRBJ1-6 . . 16 TRBV28
TGTGCCAGCAGCCAAGCCCTACTAGCTACCTACGAGCAGTACTTC CASSQALLATYEQYF TRBJ2-7 . . 15 TRBV4-2
TGTGCCAGCAGCCCGGGACTAGCGGGAGCCGCGGGCTCCTACGAGCAGTACTTC CASSPGLAGAAGSYEQYF TRBJ2-7 few TRBD2 18 TRBV27
TGTGCCAGCAGTTACCACCTAGCGGGGGCCTACAATGAGCAGTTCTTC CASSYHLAGAYNEQFF TRBJ2-1 few TRBD2 16 TRBV6-2/TRBV6-3
TGTGCCAGCAGACAGGGCCAACCAGGAGCCTGCGAGCAGTACTTC CASRQGQPGACEQYF TRBJ2-7 . . 15 TRBV28
TGTGCCAGCAGCCAAGATCTACTCCCCCTGGGGGCCCGCGGCGGCTACACCTTC CASSQDLLPLGARGGYTF TRBJ1-2 . . 18 TRBV4-2
TGTGCCAGCAGCTTTAGTATCGGGCAAGCAGATACGCAGTATTTT CASSFSIGQADTQYF TRBJ2-3 few . 15 TRBV7-8
TGTGCCAGCAGCTTCGGGACAGTTAATGAGCAGTTCTTC CASSFGTVNEQFF TRBJ2-1 many TRBD1 13 TRBV11-2
TGCAGTGCGACACCACAGGGAAGGGACTACGAGCAGTACTTC CSATPQGRDYEQYF TRBJ2-7 few . 14 TRBV20-1
TGTGCCAGCAGTTCCCTCAGGAATCTAGGCCACACCTTC CASSSLRNLGHTF TRBJ1-2 . . 13 TRBV28
TGTGCCAGCACCTCCCAGGACAGGGGAGACTACAATGAGCAGTACTTC CASTSQDRGDYNEQYF TRBJ2-7 . TRBD1 16 TRBV7-8
TGTGCCAGCAGTGACCCCGGGACAGCGACCTATAATTCACCCCTCCACTTT CASSDPGTATYNSPLHF TRBJ1-6 . TRBD1 17 TRBV2
TGTGCCAGCAGCCCGCGGGACAATTCTAATGAAAAACTGTTTTTT CASSPRDNSNEKLFF TRBJ1-4 few . 15 TRBV7-8
TGTGCCAGCAGTTTAAGGGCGGGAGGCATTACAGATACGCAGTATTTT CASSLRAGGITDTQYF TRBJ2-3 few TRBD2 16 TRBV27
TGCAGCGTTGTAGGACCTGGGGGAGTCAGCTACACCTTC CSVVGPGGVSYTF TRBJ1-2 . . 13 TRBV29-1
TGCGCCAGCAGGGGCGGCATTAGCACAGATACGCAGTATTTT CASRGGISTDTQYF TRBJ2-3 few . 14 TRBV4-1
TGTGCCAGTACGAAGCGTCTTAACAATGAGCAGTTCTTC CASTKRLNNEQFF TRBJ2-1 . . 13 TRBV19
TGTGCCAGCCAACAGGGGTCGAACATTCAGTACTTC CASQQGSNIQYF TRBJ2-4 few TRBD1 12 TRBV6-2/TRBV6-3
TGTGCCAGCAGTTTAAGGACAAATTCACCCCTCCACTTT CASSLRTNSPLHF TRBJ1-6 many . 13 TRBV27
TGTGCCAGCAGTCACGACAGGGGCTATAGCAATCAGCCCCAGCATTTT CASSHDRGYSNQPQHF TRBJ1-5 . TRBD1 16 TRBV6-2/TRBV6-3
TGTGCCAGCAGTCCGGGGACATTAGGAGGGGATGCGCAGTATTTT CASSPGTLGGDAQYF TRBJ2-3 . . 15 TRBV28
TGTGCCAGCTCACCAGACCCGTTTAGTACCAAAAACATTCAGTACTTC CASSPDPFSTKNIQYF TRBJ2-4 few . 16 TRBV18
TGTGCCAGCAGCCCATCGCGGGACTTCTCCTACGAGCAGTACTTC CASSPSRDFSYEQYF TRBJ2-7 . . 15 TRBV7-8
TGCGCCAGCAGCCAAGAGAGAGACATCGGCCAGCCCCAGCATTTT CASSQERDIGQPQHF TRBJ1-5 few . 15 TRBV4-1
TGCGCCAGCAGCCAAGCCCGCCTGACTAGGAGCACAGATACGCAGTATTTT CASSQARLTRSTDTQYF TRBJ2-3 . . 17 TRBV4-1
TGTGCCAGCAGCTTATGGGACTGGGACAATGAGCAGTTCTTC CASSLWDWDNEQFF TRBJ2-1 few . 14 TRBV11-2
TGTGCCAGCAGCCAAGGGGTTTGGGCCCCTAATCAAGAGACCCAGTACTTC CASSQGVWAPNQETQYF TRBJ2-5 few . 17 TRBV3-1
TGTGCCAGCAGCGAAAAGGGTGGAGCAGACGATACGCAGTATTTT CASSEKGGADDTQYF TRBJ2-3 few . 15 TRBV25-1
TGTGCCAGCAGCCAGACAGGGGGCTGGTTAAATGAGCAGTTCTTC CASSQTGGWLNEQFF TRBJ2-1 . TRBD1 15 TRBV3-1
TGTGCCAGCAGTGAGCCAGGGTCCCCTAATGAAAAACTGTTTTTT CASSEPGSPNEKLFF TRBJ1-4 . . 15 TRBV25-1
TGTGCCACCAGTGACCTAACTAGCGACAGCTCCTACAATGAGCAGTTCTTC CATSDLTSDSSYNEQFF TRBJ2-1 . TRBD2 17 TRBV24-1
TGCGCCAGCAGCCAAGATAGGGACAGGGGGTACGAGCAGTACTTC CASSQDRDRGYEQYF TRBJ2-7 few TRBD1 15 TRBV4-1
TGTGCCAGCAGCCCCCCGTGGCCGGGCAATGAGCAGTTCTTC CASSPPWPGNEQFF TRBJ2-1 once . 14 TRBV14
TGTGCCAGTCGGACAGGGGAACGGGGCTACACCTTC CASRTGERGYTF TRBJ1-2 . TRBD1 12 TRBV5-5